A selection of T cell receptor beta chains follows, all from one sample in a study of T cell responses to AZD1222 COVID-19 vaccine. The protocol was immunoSEQ multiplex PCR, while the TCRdb copy is restricted to in-frame clones and leaves out a portion. The sample lists approximately 150,000 clones; 85% to 95% were seen once. Source: peripheral blood, taken after recovery from COVID-19. These receptor sequences come from an adult who had recovered from COVID-19. The CDR3 runs from the conserved cysteine through the conserved F or W. D genes are given only for firm matches. Some rows have no size entry. The others give once, few or many, or a class for an expanded clone.

V,D,size,J,CDR3,DNA
TRBV4-1,NA,NA,TRBJ1-2,CASSQGQANYGYTF,TGCGCCAGCAGCCAAGGTCAGGCTAACTATGGCTACACCTTC
TRBV19,TRBD1,NA,TRBJ1-4,CASSIVWTGGNEKLFF,TGTGCCAGTAGTATAGTCTGGACAGGGGGAAATGAAAAACTGTTTTTT
TRBV28,TRBD2,NA,TRBJ2-1,CASSLQGTSGISAGTNGFF,TGTGCCAGCAGCCTACAAGGGACTAGCGGTATATCTGCTGGGACAAACGGGTTCTTC
TRBV24-1,NA,NA,TRBJ2-1,CATSDPAPTSHNEQFF,TGTGCCACCAGTGATCCTGCTCCTACCTCCCACAATGAGCAGTTCTTC
TRBV28,NA,NA,TRBJ2-7,CASRRTYEQYF,TGTGCCAGCCGACGTACCTACGAGCAGTACTTC
TRBV18,TRBD1,NA,TRBJ2-7,CASSPRPGTGPGEQYF,TGTGCCAGCTCACCCCGTCCCGGGACAGGGCCTGGCGAGCAGTACTTC
TRBV28,NA,NA,TRBJ1-5,CASSSRGPREQPQHF,TGTGCCAGCAGTTCACGGGGACCCCGCGAGCAGCCCCAGCATTTT
TRBV28,NA,NA,TRBJ2-6,CASSLLSSGANVLTF,TGTGCCAGCAGTTTATTAAGCTCTGGGGCCAACGTCCTGACTTTC
TRBV15,TRBD2,NA,TRBJ2-5,CATKGVAGYQETQYF,TGTGCCACCAAGGGGGTAGCGGGGTACCAAGAGACCCAGTACTTC
TRBV5-8,NA,NA,TRBJ1-1,CASSWTRGARNTEAFF,TGTGCCAGCAGCTGGACCCGCGGGGCGCGGAACACTGAAGCTTTCTTT
TRBV6-5,NA,once,TRBJ2-5,CASSRDTRQETQYF,TGTGCCAGCAGTCGGGACACGCGCCAAGAGACCCAGTACTTC
TRBV5-1,TRBD1,NA,TRBJ2-7,CASSLPKQGTGEQYF,TGCGCCAGCAGCCTACCAAAACAGGGGACAGGCGAGCAGTACTTC
TRBV20-1,NA,NA,TRBJ2-1,CSAARAGEQFF,TGCAGTGCTGCTAGAGCTGGTGAGCAGTTCTTC
TRBV4-2,NA,NA,TRBJ1-4,CASNQERAREEKLFF,TGTGCCAGCAACCAAGAAAGGGCCAGGGAAGAAAAACTGTTTTTT
TRBV30,NA,NA,TRBJ2-7,CAWSVGHSYEQYF,TGTGCCTGGAGTGTTGGGCACTCCTACGAGCAGTACTTC
TRBV5-5,TRBD1,NA,TRBJ2-7,CASSWDRAYEQYF,TGTGCCAGCAGCTGGGACAGGGCCTACGAGCAGTACTTC
TRBV29-1,NA,NA,TRBJ2-7,CSVLTGTYEQYF,TGCAGCGTTCTGACTGGAACCTACGAGCAGTACTTC
TRBV28,NA,NA,TRBJ2-5,CASRSQGFGETQYF,TGTGCCAGCAGATCACAGGGATTCGGGGAGACCCAGTACTTC
TRBV7-8,TRBD1,NA,TRBJ2-7,CASSPWTGLGEQYF,TGTGCCAGCAGCCCCTGGACAGGGTTGGGTGAGCAGTACTTC
TRBV10-3,TRBD2,NA,TRBJ2-5,CAISESTIAGDPEVETQYF,TGTGCCATCAGTGAGTCGACTATAGCGGGAGACCCTGAAGTAGAGACCCAGTACTTC
TRBV5-1,TRBD2,NA,TRBJ2-1,CASSMSGTSGSDEQFF,TGCGCCAGCAGCATGTCCGGGACTAGCGGGAGTGATGAGCAGTTCTTC
TRBV7-3,NA,NA,TRBJ2-5,CASSPTHQETQYF,TGTGCCAGCAGCCCGACACACCAAGAGACCCAGTACTTC
TRBV24-1,TRBD2,once,TRBJ2-7,CATSDSYTLAGVEWTYEQYF,TGTGCCACCAGTGATTCGTACACACTAGCGGGAGTGGAATGGACCTACGAGCAGTACTTC